What follows are 27 T cell receptor beta chains derived from one specimen sequenced in a study of shared clonotypes between healthy human individuals. The data were produced by immunoSEQ multiplex PCR, yet TCRdb's version contains in-frame clones alone and is incomplete. The data show some 1,600,000 clones, approximately 98% seen once. Sequencing was performed on naive CD4+ T cells sorted from blood. Subset noted: CD45RA+ positively selected. These receptors all come from a man aged 25-45 years in good health.

The chain couples TRBV15 to TRBJ2-7, with 11 bases matching TRBD2. Trimming took 1 base from V and 4 from J; bases not matched to a gene: 9. The CDR3 totals 17 residues. The germline V gene encodes CDR1 LNHNV and CDR2 YYDKDF (reference sequence). CDR3 DNA: TGTGCCACCAGCAGAGTTAGCGGGAGGGCCGGGGGGTACGAGCAGTACTTC. Translation gives CATSRVSGRAGGYEQYF.

This rearrangement joins TRBV5-5 to TRBJ2-5, with a possible D match to TRBD1 (5 bases). CDR1 and CDR2 (germline): SGHKS, YYEKEE (reference sequence). CDR3 length equals 17 residues. V shed 4 bases and J shed 4 bases, with 23 bases lying between them. The CDR3 region is CASSRWAGLDGLETQYF. CDR3 in DNA: TGTGCCAGCAGCAGGTGGGCAGGGCTCGATGGTTTAGAGACCCAGTACTTC.

The V and J genes are TRBV25-1 and TRBJ1-2; TRBD1 agrees at 7 bases. The CDR3 spans 13 residues. V lost 4 bases, J lost 2 bases, and 1 base stayed unmatched. Germline lookup yields CDR1 MGHDK and CDR2 SYGVNS. The CDR3 is CASSVQGNYGYTF. The CDR3 DNA sequence: TGTGCCAGCAGTGTACAGGGGAACTATGGCTACACCTTC.

This sequence joins TRBV9 and TRBJ2-7, with D possibly TRBD1 on 6 matching bases. The CDR3 has 16 residues. Trimming took off 0 bases at V and 1 base at J, with 14 bases between the two ends. CDR1 is SGDLS and CDR2 is YYNGEE in the germline V gene. The CDR3 nucleotides are TGTGCCAGCAGCGTAGCGGGGTCAGGGGAATCCTACGAGCAGTACTTC. Protein: CASSVAGSGESYEQYF.

This chain uses TRBV29-1 with TRBJ2-7; a possible D gene is TRBD2 (5 bases). Trimming removed 5 bases at V and 6 bases at J, with 11 bases between. This CDR3 is built from 11 residues. Germline lookup yields CDR1 SQVTM and CDR2 ANQGSEA. CDR3 amino acids: CSVRRTAEQYF. DNA for the CDR3: TGCAGCGTTCGAAGGACTGCCGAGCAGTACTTC.

The chain combines TRBV13 with TRBJ1-3; D call uncertain. The CDR3 sequence is 13 residues long. The V end lost 6 bases, the J end lost 10 bases, and 16 bases lay between the germline ends. Germline CDR1 PRHDT, CDR2 FYEKMQ (reference sequence). This CDR3 reads CASSWTAARTIYF. CDR3 coding DNA: TGTGCCAGCAGTTGGACGGCAGCCCGAACCATATATTTT.

The genes are TRBV10-3 and TRBJ2-1, with D possibly being TRBD1 or TRBD2 (5 bases each). The CDR3 spans 14 residues. With 2 bases removed from V and 7 bases from J, the gap between germline ends came to 12 bases. In germline, CDR1 is ENHRY, CDR2 SYGVKD. As DNA, the CDR3 is TGTGCCATCAGTGAGCGGGGCAGGCGGAATGAGCAGTTCTTC. Translating it yields CAISERGRRNEQFF.

The chain is built from TRBV7-8 and TRBJ2-2; D is unresolved. The germline V gene has CDR1 SGHVS and CDR2 FQNEAQ. CDR3 size: 18 residues. The V end was cut by 4 bases, the J end by 7 bases, with 25 bases between. In nucleotides, the CDR3 is TGTGCCAGCAGCTCCTCCCTTTGGGCGGAGCTTATGAGCGGGGAGCTGTTTTTT. It is translated as CASSSSLWAELMSGELFF.

This clone occurred once. This CDR3 is also generated by other DNA sequences in the sample. CDR3 sequence (DNA): TGCGCCAGCAGCTTACAGGGGGCGAACGAGCAGTACTTC. Translating gives CASSLQGANEQYF. The chain joins TRBV5-1 to TRBJ2-7; 9 bases match TRBD1. V shed 2 bases, J shed 5 bases, and the junction held 2 bases outside the gene matches. CDR1 is SGHRS, CDR2 YFSETQ, per germline. The CDR3 is 13 amino acids.

Concerning this clone itself: Other DNA sequences in the sample encode the same CDR3. This sequence joins TRBV30 and TRBJ1-5; no firm D call. Germline V CDR1 and CDR2: GTSNPN, SVGIG (reference sequence). Trimming left V 0 bases short and J 4 bases short, with 7 bases between. There are 13 residues in the CDR3. CDR3 region: CAWSVKGNQPQHF. As DNA, the CDR3 is TGTGCCTGGAGTGTTAAAGGAAATCAGCCCCAGCATTTT.

The genes are TRBV9 and TRBJ1-4, with no clear D. Trimming pared 0 bases from V and 0 bases from J, leaving 3 bases between. Germline-derived CDR1 and CDR2 are SGDLS and YYNGEE. This CDR3 contains 14 residues. For the CDR3, the DNA is TGTGCCAGCAGCGTAGACGCAACTAATGAAAAACTGTTTTTT. This codes for CASSVDATNEKLFF.

V is TRBV19 and J is TRBJ2-7, with 13 positions matching TRBD2. CDR3 size: 17 residues. Germline CDR1 LNHDA, CDR2 SQIVND (reference sequence). V shed 4 bases, J shed 2 bases, and the junction held 8 bases outside the gene matches. CDR3 protein: CASSTPRTSGRPYEQYF. The CDR3 nucleotides are TGTGCCAGTAGTACCCCTCGGACTAGCGGGAGACCCTACGAGCAGTACTTC.

This clone was counted once. The V gene is TRBV7-8, the J gene TRBJ1-2; no reliable D call. The CDR3 is 14 residues long. Deletions cut 1 base from V and 2 bases from J, with 8 bases between. Germline V gene data show CDR1 as SGHVS and CDR2 as FQNEAQ. In nucleotides, the CDR3 is TGTGCCAGCAGCTTAGAGCTCAGGAACTATGGCTACACCTTC. It specifies CASSLELRNYGYTF.

V is TRBV28 and J is TRBJ2-1, with D possibly being TRBD2 (6 bases). Trimming left V 5 bases short and J 14 bases short, with 22 bases between. The CDR3 length is 14 residues. Germline V gene data show CDR1 as MDHEN and CDR2 as SYDVKM. This CDR3 is CASSLPGTGEWEFF. CDR3 nucleotide sequence: TGTGCCAGCAGTCTTCCTGGGACTGGAGAATGGGAGTTCTTC.

The J gene is TRBJ2-7, the V gene TRBV30; TRBD2 matches 7 bases. The CDR3 runs to 15 residues. The germline CDR1 and CDR2 sequences are GTSNPN and SVGIG (reference sequence). V trimming: 4 bases; J trimming: 0 bases; junction bases outside the gene matches: 9. In DNA, the CDR3 is TGTGCCTGGAACCGTCCGCGGGAGAGCTCCTACGAGCAGTACTTC. Residues: CAWNRPRESSYEQYF.

The gene calls are TRBV18 and TRBJ2-1, with 10 bases identical to TRBD1. V dropped 3 bases and J dropped 8; count of bases not matched to a gene: 4. The CDR3 runs to 14 residues. The germline V gene encodes CDR1 KGHSH and CDR2 LQKENI. The CDR3 DNA reads as TGTGCCAGCTCACCCGGGACAGGGGTCGATGAGCAGTTCTTC. Its translation is CASSPGTGVDEQFF.

This clone was detected only once. The chain is built from TRBV10-1 and TRBJ2-7; maybe TRBD1 (6 bases). V shed 10 bases and J shed 7 bases, with 20 bases lying between them. The CDR3 extends over 13 amino acids. Germline V gene lookup returns CDR1 WNHNN and CDR2 SYGVQD (reference sequence). The CDR3 DNA sequence: TGCGCCACCCAAGTGGCAGGGGCTCGGGAGCAGTACTTC. Amino acids: CATQVAGAREQYF.

CDR3 region: CARKLGVFQPQHF. In DNA, the CDR3 is TGTGCCAGGAAGCTAGGGGTGTTCCAGCCCCAGCATTTT. The J gene is TRBJ1-5, the V gene TRBV28, with a tentative D call TRBD1 (5 bases). The CDR3 runs to 13 residues. Looked up from germline, CDR1 is MDHEN and CDR2 is SYDVKM. The germline V and J ends were trimmed by 9 bases and 7 bases, with 16 bases remaining between them.

The CDR3 region has the DNA TGTGCCAGCAGCGACGCGAGGATAATGAACACTGAAGCTTTCTTT. Translated: CASSDARIMNTEAFF. This chain links TRBV7-8 with TRBJ1-1; D unclear. Germline lookup yields CDR1 SGHVS and CDR2 FQNEAQ. V gave up 5 bases and J gave up 0 bases, with 13 bases separating them. This CDR3 region has 15 residues.

The V gene is TRBV10-3, the J gene TRBJ1-5; TRBD1 is a possible D gene (5 bases). The CDR3 contains 13 residues. Trimming left V 9 bases short and J 6 bases short, with 15 bases between. CDR1 and CDR2 from the germline V gene are ENHRY and SYGVKD. CDR3 in DNA: TGTGCCATAGGCCGGGACCCCTTTCAGCCCCAGCATTTT. It encodes CAIGRDPFQPQHF.

The rearrangement joins TRBV7-9 to TRBJ2-3; the D gene is possibly TRBD2 (6 bases). The V end was cut by 4 bases, the J end by 6 bases, with 14 bases between. Germline CDR1 is SEHNR and CDR2 is FQNEAQ (reference sequence). The CDR3 loop spans 14 amino acids. The CDR3 sequence is CASSWGLPRDTQYF. In nucleotides, the CDR3 is TGTGCCAGCAGCTGGGGACTCCCCCGCGATACGCAGTATTTT.

The gene calls are TRBV29-1 and TRBJ2-1; D is unresolved. The ends were cut back, 7 bases at V and 8 bases at J, with 12 bases in the middle. This CDR3 comprises 11 residues. The germline CDR1 and CDR2 sequences are SQVTM and ANQGSEA. Written as DNA, the CDR3 is TGCAGCGCCACCGCGAGTGATGAGCAGTTCTTC. Its translation: CSATASDEQFF.

The genes are TRBV5-4 and TRBJ1-2, with a tentative D call TRBD1 (5 bases). Germline V CDR1 and CDR2: SGHNT, YYREEE (reference sequence). V was clipped by 0 bases and J by 1 base, with 7 bases between them. The CDR3 runs to 14 residues. The CDR3 loop reads CASSLDRNNYGYTF. In DNA form, the CDR3 reads TGTGCCAGCAGCTTGGACAGGAATAACTATGGCTACACCTTC. Based on the CDR3 plus reference TRBV5-4 and TRBJ1-2, the full variable domain is ETGVTQSPTHLIKTRGQQVTLRCSSQSGHNTVSWYQQALGQGPQFIFQYYREEENGRGNFPPRFSGLQFPNYSSELNVNALELDDSALYLCASSLDRNNYGYTFGSGTRLTVV.

J is TRBJ2-7 and V is TRBV2, with D maybe TRBD2 (5 bases). CDR1 is SNHLY, CDR2 FYNNEI, per germline. Between the trimmed V and J ends, which lost 2 bases and 12 bases, there was a span of 11 bases. This CDR3 spans 11 amino acids. CDR3 protein: CASSELRRAYF. CDR3 DNA sequence: TGTGCCAGCAGTGAATTACGGCGGGCGTACTTC.

This CDR3 reads CASSLDGHYSGNTIYF. CDR3 nucleotide sequence: TGTGCCAGCAGCTTAGATGGACATTACTCTGGAAACACCATATATTTT. The chain is built from TRBV7-9 and TRBJ1-3; a possible D gene is TRBD1 (5 bases). This CDR3 region has 16 residues. Germline V gene lookup returns CDR1 SEHNR and CDR2 FQNEAQ (reference sequence). Between the trimmed V and J ends, which lost 1 base and 0 bases, there was a span of 10 bases.

The genes are TRBV27 and TRBJ2-5; a possible D gene is TRBD1 (5 bases). Looked up from germline, CDR1 is MNHEY and CDR2 is SMNVEV (reference sequence). V gave up 4 bases and J gave up 4 bases, with 13 bases separating them. The CDR3 extends over 14 amino acids. CDR3 sequence (DNA): TGTGCCAGCAGTTCCCCAGGGTTCGGAGAGACCCAGTACTTC. Its protein product is CASSSPGFGETQYF.

The J gene is TRBJ1-2, the V gene TRBV30; tentative D call: TRBD1 (6 bases). Looked up from germline, CDR1 is GTSNPN and CDR2 is SVGIG (reference sequence). V was pared by 8 bases and J by 6 bases, with 19 bases between. The CDR3 runs to 13 residues. As DNA, the CDR3 is TGTGCCGCCGGAAGGGGGTCCAGAGATGGCTACACCTTC. Translated, it gives CAAGRGSRDGYTF.